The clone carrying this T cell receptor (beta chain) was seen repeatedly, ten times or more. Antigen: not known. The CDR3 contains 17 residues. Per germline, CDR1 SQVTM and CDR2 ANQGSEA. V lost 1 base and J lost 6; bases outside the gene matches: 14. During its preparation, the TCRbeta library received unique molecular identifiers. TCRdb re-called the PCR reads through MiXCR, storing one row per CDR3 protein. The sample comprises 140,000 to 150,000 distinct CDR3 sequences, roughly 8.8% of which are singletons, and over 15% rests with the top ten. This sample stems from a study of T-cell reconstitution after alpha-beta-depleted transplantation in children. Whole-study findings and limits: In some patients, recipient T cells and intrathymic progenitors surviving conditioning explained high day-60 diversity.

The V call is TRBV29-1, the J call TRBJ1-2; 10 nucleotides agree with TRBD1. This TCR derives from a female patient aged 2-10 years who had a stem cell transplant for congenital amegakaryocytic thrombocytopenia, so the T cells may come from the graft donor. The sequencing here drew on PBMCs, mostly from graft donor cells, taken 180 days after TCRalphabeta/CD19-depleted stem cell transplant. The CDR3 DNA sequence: TGCAGCGTTGAAGGGACCCGGACAGGGGGATTAGTAGATGGCTACACCTTC. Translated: CSVEGTRTGGLVDGYTF.